A single sample gave rise to the 31 T cell receptor beta chains below, sequenced in a study of T cell repertoires in ileal Crohn's disease. This sample's time point: neoterminal ileum biopsy at postoperative endoscopy, about 6 months after surgery. Some clones are missing from TCRdb's copy, which holds only in-frame ones; the method was immunoSEQ multiplex PCR. In the table there are 10,000 to 15,000 clones, 75% to 90% of which are singletons. The sample was ileal tissue. Receptors originate from an adult with Crohn's disease.

The chain links TRBV9 to TRBJ2-5; D perhaps matches TRBD2 (5 bases). The CDR3 runs to 18 residues. The germline V gene has CDR1 SGDLS and CDR2 YYNGEE. The V gene lost 4 bases and the J gene lost 0 bases, with 22 bases spanning the gap. Written as DNA, the CDR3 is TGTGCCAGCAGCACCTCGAGCGGCGGGTCCCCGTACCAAGAGACCCAGTACTTC. Translation gives CASSTSSGGSPYQETQYF.

V usage is TRBV10-3 and J usage is TRBJ1-5; D remains ambiguous. Trimming took 0 bases from V and 1 from J, leaving 16 bases between them. This CDR3 has 18 amino acids. Germline V gene lookup returns CDR1 ENHRY and CDR2 SYGVKD. CDR3 sequence: CAISESVRAGESNQPQHF. Here the CDR3 DNA reads TGTGCCATCAGTGAGTCGGTGAGGGCGGGAGAAAGCAATCAGCCCCAGCATTTT.

The chain carries TRBV15 and TRBJ1-2; D is unresolved. Between the trimmed V and J ends, which lost 4 bases and 4 bases, there was a span of 10 bases. Germline CDR1 is LNHNV and CDR2 is YYDKDF (reference sequence). The CDR3 totals 13 residues. Written as DNA, the CDR3 is TGTGCCACCAGCACAAATAGAATCTATGGCTACACCTTC. Protein product: CATSTNRIYGYTF.

This chain uses TRBV7-3 with TRBJ2-3; 10 bases match TRBD2. Unmatched junction bases numbered 4, after V lost 9 bases and J lost 1 base. There are 14 residues in the CDR3. The V gene's germline CDR1 is SGHTA and CDR2 FQGTGA. The CDR3 nucleotides read TGTGCCAGGGCTCTAGCGGGAGGCACAGATACGCAGTATTTT. Protein sequence: CARALAGGTDTQYF.

In this sample, this clone turned up a few times. The rearrangement joins TRBV5-8 to TRBJ2-1; 7 bases align to TRBD2. With V trimmed by 6 bases and J by 4 bases, 19 bases remained unmatched. Per the germline V gene, CDR1 is SGHTS and CDR2 is YDEGEE. This CDR3 is built from 18 residues. The CDR3 sequence is CASIDGGGSGMAYNEQFF. The CDR3 DNA follows: TGTGCCAGCATCGACGGGGGAGGGAGCGGGATGGCGTACAATGAGCAGTTCTTC.

The V and J genes are TRBV28 and TRBJ1-4; perhaps TRBD1 as D (5 bases). This CDR3 comprises 14 residues. V was shortened by 7 bases and J by 6 bases, with 15 bases between the two germline ends. Germline CDR1 reads MDHEN; CDR2 reads SYDVKM. The CDR3 sequence is CASISQGVDEKLFF. CDR3 nucleotides: TGTGCCAGCATATCTCAGGGTGTGGATGAAAAACTGTTTTTT.

CDR3 in amino acids: CASSTKQGQFVSYNEQFF. The CDR3 region has the DNA TGCGCCAGCTCGACGAAGCAGGGGCAGTTTGTCTCCTACAATGAGCAGTTCTTC. The rearrangement links TRBV5-1 to TRBJ2-1; maybe TRBD1 (6 bases). The CDR3 loop spans 18 amino acids. With 7 bases removed from V and 0 bases from J, the gap between germline ends came to 23 bases. Germline values: CDR1 SGHRS, CDR2 YFSETQ.

This clone was detected only once. The J gene is TRBJ2-1, the V gene TRBV5-1, with 10 bases identical to TRBD2. This CDR3 comprises 16 residues. After removal of 0 bases from V and 8 bases from J, the junction contained 8 bases not matched to a gene. CDR1 and CDR2 (germline): SGHRS, YFSETQ. The CDR3 sequence: CASSLEASGGRHEQFF. The DNA for the CDR3 is TGCGCCAGCAGCTTGGAGGCTAGCGGGGGTCGGCATGAGCAGTTCTTC.

The chain combines TRBV6-1 with TRBJ1-1; possible D gene TRBD1, 5 bases. Deletions cut 5 bases from V and 1 base from J, with 8 bases between. There are 13 residues in the CDR3. Germline CDR1 reads MNHNS; CDR2 reads SASEGT. The CDR3 coding sequence is TGTGCCAGCAGTTCCGACAGGAACACTGAAGCTTTCTTT. As protein: CASSSDRNTEAFF.

The chain recombines TRBV5-1 with TRBJ2-7; D perhaps matches TRBD2 (5 bases). Trimming stripped 4 bases from V and 1 base from J, with 15 bases between. Looked up from germline, CDR1 is SGHRS and CDR2 is YFSETQ. The CDR3 spans 15 residues. The CDR3 sequence is CASSPAGGWSYEQYF. The CDR3 nucleotides read TGCGCCAGCAGCCCCGCAGGAGGTTGGTCCTACGAGCAGTACTTC. Using reference TRBV5-1 and TRBJ2-7 for the parts outside the CDR3, the full variable domain is KAGVTQTPRYLIKTRGQQVTLSCSPISGHRSVSWYQQTPGQGLQFLFEYFSETQRNKGNFPGRFSGRQFSNSRSEMNVSTLELGDSALYLCASSPAGGWSYEQYFGPGTRLTVT.

The rearrangement joins TRBV5-1 to TRBJ1-2, with no clear D. The germline V gene encodes CDR1 SGHRS and CDR2 YFSETQ. The CDR3 is 13 residues long. Trimming stripped 4 bases from V and 5 bases from J, with 12 bases between. CDR3 residues: CASSEAGEYGYTF. The CDR3 DNA sequence: TGCGCCAGCAGCGAAGCCGGGGAGTATGGCTACACCTTC.

J is TRBJ2-7 and V is TRBV5-1; TRBD2 aligns across 7 bases. J lost 6 bases, V lost 1 base, and 7 bases had no gene match. This CDR3 has 14 amino acids. The germline V gene has CDR1 SGHRS and CDR2 YFSETQ. CDR3 nucleotide sequence: TGCGCCAGCAGCTTGAGCTGGGGGGAGGGCGAGCAGTACTTC. Translated: CASSLSWGEGEQYF.

The chain employs TRBV11-3 and TRBJ1-5; D possibly corresponds to TRBD1 (6 bases). This CDR3 region has 14 residues. Trimming shortened V by 1 base and J by 2 bases, and 6 bases separated the two germline ends. Germline V gene data show CDR1 as SGHNT and CDR2 as YENEEA. The CDR3 here is CASSLGQGNQPQHF. CDR3 bases: TGTGCCAGCAGCTTAGGACAGGGCAATCAGCCCCAGCATTTT. The full variable domain, rest sourced from reference TRBV11-3 and TRBJ1-5, is EAGVVQSPRYKIIEKKQPVAFWCNPISGHNTLYWYLQNLGQGPELLIRYENEEAVDDSQLPKDRFSAERLKGVDSTLKIQPAELGDSAVYLCASSLGQGNQPQHFGDGTRLSIL.

V and J are TRBV9 and TRBJ2-7, with a possible D match to TRBD1 (5 bases). Trimming cost V 1 base and J 6 bases, with 17 bases left between them. CDR3 size: 15 residues. From germline, CDR1 is SGDLS and CDR2 YYNGEE. Here the CDR3 DNA reads TGTGCCAGCAGCGTACAGGGTGGTGGGCTGGGCGAGCAGTACTTC. Translated, it gives CASSVQGGGLGEQYF.

This chain uses TRBV9 with TRBJ1-1; tentative D call: TRBD1 (5 bases). Germline V CDR1 and CDR2: SGDLS, YYNGEE. CDR3 length: 13 residues. Trimming took off 0 bases at V and 6 bases at J, with 9 bases between the two ends. Here the CDR3 reads CASSVGGISEAFF. Written as DNA, the CDR3 is TGTGCCAGCAGCGTAGGGGGCATCTCTGAAGCTTTCTTT.

The V gene is TRBV6-5, the J gene TRBJ1-5; D perhaps matches TRBD1 (5 bases). The CDR3 loop spans 13 amino acids. The germline CDR1 and CDR2 sequences are MNHEY and SVGAGI. V shed 8 bases and J shed 4 bases, with 12 bases lying between them. The CDR3 DNA is TGTGCCAGCGTGGCAGGGTGGAATCAGCCCCAGCATTTT. Protein product: CASVAGWNQPQHF.

This clone was counted a few times. The V and J genes are TRBV4-2 and TRBJ1-4; maybe TRBD1 (5 bases). There are 13 residues in the CDR3. V gave up 0 bases and J gave up 10 bases, with 9 bases separating them. Germline V gene data show CDR1 as LGHNA and CDR2 as YNFKEQ. The CDR3 nucleotides read TGTGCCAGCAGCCAAGAAAGGGGAAGAAAACTGTTTTTT. Protein sequence: CASSQERGRKLFF.

The genes are TRBV19 and TRBJ2-7, with 7 bases fitting TRBD2. The CDR3 runs 14 residues. Trimming cost V 3 bases and J 6 bases; bases outside gene matches: 8. Germline V gene sequence: CDR1 LNHDA, CDR2 SQIVND (reference sequence). CDR3 nucleotides: TGTGCCAGTAGTATCCGTCTAGCGGTGACCGAGCAGTACTTC. Residues: CASSIRLAVTEQYF.

The chain recombines TRBV27 with TRBJ2-7, with a possible D match to TRBD2 (6 bases). The germline gives CDR1 MNHEY, CDR2 SMNVEV (reference sequence). The CDR3 loop spans 16 amino acids. The ends were cut back, 3 bases at V and 0 bases at J, with 15 bases in the middle. The DNA of the CDR3 is TGTGCCAGCAGTTTTCCGTTAGCGGTTAGCTCCTACGAGCAGTACTTC. Translating it yields CASSFPLAVSSYEQYF.

The chain links TRBV11-3 to TRBJ2-7; D is possibly TRBD1 (5 bases). CDR3 length equals 14 residues. In germline, CDR1 is SGHNT, CDR2 YENEEA. With 5 bases removed from V and 3 bases from J, the gap between germline ends came to 14 bases. In DNA, the CDR3 is TGTGCCAGCAGCGAGATCAGGGAATACTACGAGCAGTACTTC. Translated, it gives CASSEIREYYEQYF.

The rearrangement links TRBV21-1 to TRBJ1-1; TRBD1, the table's D call, was not compared with the DNA. TRBV21-1 is classified as a pseudogene. CDR3 length equals 14 residues. The CDR3 sequence is CASSKDKMNTEAFF. CDR3 nucleotides: TGTGCCAGCAGCAAAGACAAAATGAACACTGAAGCTTTCTTT.

The chain couples TRBV30 to TRBJ1-1; a possible D gene is TRBD1 (5 bases). Germline-derived CDR1 and CDR2 are GTSNPN and SVGIG (reference sequence). The CDR3 is 13 residues long. Trimming stripped 1 base from V and 0 bases from J, with 6 bases between. The CDR3 region has the DNA TGTGCCTGGAGTGGACAGCTGAACACTGAAGCTTTCTTT. Translation: CAWSGQLNTEAFF.

The rearrangement uses TRBV2 and TRBJ1-1, with D perhaps matching TRBD1 (5 bases). This CDR3 comprises 14 residues. Germline lookup yields CDR1 SNHLY and CDR2 FYNNEI. V was clipped by 6 bases and J by 1 base, with 12 bases between them. The CDR3 DNA is TGTGCCAGCAGACAACAGGTGACGAACACTGAAGCTTTCTTT. Its protein product is CASRQQVTNTEAFF.

The chain joins TRBV2 to TRBJ2-1; D gene ambiguous. Trimming left V 7 bases short and J 7 bases short, with 11 bases between. Germline assignment: CDR1 SNHLY and CDR2 FYNNEI. This CDR3 region has 12 residues. In DNA form, the CDR3 reads TGTGCCAGCAAAAGTAGAGGTAATGAGCAGTTCTTC. It codes for CASKSRGNEQFF.

The J gene is TRBJ1-2, the V gene TRBV7-8; 9 positions agree with TRBD1. The CDR3 totals 17 residues. Trimming took 1 base from V and 1 from J; bases not matched to a gene: 7. The germline gives CDR1 SGHVS, CDR2 FQNEAQ. DNA for the CDR3: TGTGCCAGCAGCTTAGTTACAGGGGGCGCTGATAACTATGGCTACACCTTC. Translation: CASSLVTGGADNYGYTF.

The chain recombines TRBV6-1 with TRBJ1-1, with TRBD1 matching 9 bases. Germline V gene lookup returns CDR1 MNHNS and CDR2 SASEGT. Unmatched junction bases numbered 10, after V lost 7 bases and J lost 4 bases. The CDR3 length is 15 residues. CDR3 nucleotide sequence: TGTGCCAGCAAGACAGGGGGGTTTATGAGCACTGAAGCTTTCTTT. Encoded protein: CASKTGGFMSTEAFF.

This chain connects TRBV11-2 to TRBJ1-1, with D uncertain. From germline, CDR1 is SGHAT and CDR2 FQNNGV. V shed 6 bases and J shed 4 bases, with 9 bases lying between them. The CDR3 runs 12 residues. The CDR3 DNA sequence: TGTGCCAGCAGGGTGTCCGGCACTGAAGCTTTCTTT. Amino acid sequence: CASRVSGTEAFF. The full variable domain, completed using reference TRBV11-2 and TRBJ1-1, is EAGVAQSPRYKIIEKRQSVAFWCNPISGHATLYWYQQILGQGPKLLIQFQNNGVVDDSQLPKDRFSAERLKGVDSTLKIQPAKLEDSAVYLCASRVSGTEAFFGQGTRLTVV.

This clone appeared a single time. The chain uses TRBV6-5 and TRBJ1-3, with D perhaps matching TRBD1 (5 bases). The CDR3 is 15 amino acids. V lost 6 bases and J lost 1, with 13 bases in between. Germline CDR1 is MNHEY and CDR2 is SVGAGI. CDR3: CASSDSGVSGNTIYF. CDR3 bases: TGTGCCAGCAGCGACAGTGGGGTTTCTGGAAACACCATATATTTT.

The chain links TRBV2 to TRBJ2-5; no reliable D call. CDR1 is SNHLY and CDR2 is FYNNEI in the germline V gene. V dropped 8 bases and J dropped 7 bases, with 11 bases sitting between them. The CDR3 runs 11 residues. CDR3 DNA sequence: TGTGCCAGCTCGACCCCAGGGACCCAGTACTTC. Translated: CASSTPGTQYF.

In this sample, this clone turned up a few times. The chain joins TRBV7-9 to TRBJ1-4, with D uncertain. CDR1 and CDR2 from the germline V gene are SEHNR and FQNEAQ (reference sequence). CDR3 size: 15 residues. Trimming cost V 1 base and J 7 bases, with 13 bases left between them. CDR3 sequence: CASSLGVTAVEKLFF. Here the CDR3 DNA reads TGTGCCAGCAGCTTAGGCGTGACGGCGGTTGAAAAACTGTTTTTT.

This clone was counted a few times. CDR3 in amino acids: CASNGQGVANEKLFF. CDR3 in DNA: TGTGCCAGCAACGGACAGGGAGTGGCTAATGAAAAACTGTTTTTT. This chain joins TRBV2 and TRBJ1-4; TRBD1 agrees at 8 bases. Trimming removed 7 bases from V and 3 bases from J; junction bases left unmatched: 7. Germline CDR1 reads SNHLY; CDR2 reads FYNNEI. There are 15 residues in the CDR3.